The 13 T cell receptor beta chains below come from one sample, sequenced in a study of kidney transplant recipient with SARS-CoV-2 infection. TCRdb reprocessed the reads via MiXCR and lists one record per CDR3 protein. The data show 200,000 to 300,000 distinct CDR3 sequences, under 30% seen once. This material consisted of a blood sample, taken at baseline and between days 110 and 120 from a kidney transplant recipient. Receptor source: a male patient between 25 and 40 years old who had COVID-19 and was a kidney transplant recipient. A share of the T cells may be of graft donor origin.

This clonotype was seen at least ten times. The CDR3 sequence: CATTVGGARTEAFF. The CDR3 region has the DNA TGTGCCACCACGGTGGGAGGGGCGAGGACTGAAGCTTTCTTT. The genes are TRBV19 and TRBJ1-1, with D possibly TRBD1 on 5 matching bases. CDR3 length equals 14 residues. With 10 bases removed from V and 5 bases from J, the gap between germline ends came to 20 bases. CDR1 and CDR2 from the germline V gene are LNHDA and SQIVND (reference sequence).

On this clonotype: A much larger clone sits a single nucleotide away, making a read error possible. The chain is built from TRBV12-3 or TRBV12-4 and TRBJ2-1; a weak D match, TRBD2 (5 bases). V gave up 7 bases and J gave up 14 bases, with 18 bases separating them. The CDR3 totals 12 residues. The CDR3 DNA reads TGTGCCAGCACCACGGGGATAGGGCCGGAGTTCTTC. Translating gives CASTTGIGPEFF.

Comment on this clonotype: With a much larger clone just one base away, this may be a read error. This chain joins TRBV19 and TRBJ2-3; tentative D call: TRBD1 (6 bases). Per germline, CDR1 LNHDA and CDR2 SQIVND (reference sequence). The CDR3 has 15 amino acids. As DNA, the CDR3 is TGTGCCGGTAGTGTGGGCCAGGGGCACACAGATACGCAGTATTTT. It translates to CAGSVGQGHTDTQYF. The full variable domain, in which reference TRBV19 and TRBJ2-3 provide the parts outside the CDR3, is DGGITQSPKYLFRKEGQNVTLSCEQNLNHDAMYWYRQDPGQGLRLIYYSQIVNDFQKGDIAEGYSVSREKKESFPLTVTSAQKNPTAFYLCAGSVGQGHTDTQYFGPGTRLTVL.

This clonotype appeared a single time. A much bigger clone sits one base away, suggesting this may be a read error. The CDR3 spells CASSVSGGDAQYF. As DNA, the CDR3 is TGTGCCAGCAGCGTCTCAGGGGGAGATGCGCAGTATTTT. The rearrangement uses TRBV9 and TRBJ2-3; 7 positions match TRBD1. The CDR3 runs to 13 residues. The germline V gene has CDR1 SGDLS and CDR2 YYNGEE.

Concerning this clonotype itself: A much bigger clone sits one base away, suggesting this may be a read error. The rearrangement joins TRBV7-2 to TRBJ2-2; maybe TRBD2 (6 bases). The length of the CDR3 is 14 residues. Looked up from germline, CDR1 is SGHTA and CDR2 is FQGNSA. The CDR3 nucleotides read TGTGCCAGCAGCTTAGGGGGGAGTGGCGGGGAGCTGCTTTTT. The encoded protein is CASSLGGSGGELLF.

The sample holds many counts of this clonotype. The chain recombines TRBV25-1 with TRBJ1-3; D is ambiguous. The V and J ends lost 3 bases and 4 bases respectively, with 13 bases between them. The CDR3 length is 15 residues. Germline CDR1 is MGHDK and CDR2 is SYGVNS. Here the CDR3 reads CASSDLRGGGNTIYF. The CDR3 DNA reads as TGTGCCAGCAGTGACCTTCGGGGAGGAGGAAACACCATATATTTT.

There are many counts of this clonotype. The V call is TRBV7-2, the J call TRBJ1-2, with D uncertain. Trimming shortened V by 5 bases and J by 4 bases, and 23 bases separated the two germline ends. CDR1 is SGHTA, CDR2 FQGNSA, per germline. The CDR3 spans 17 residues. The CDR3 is CASSPISRDGKTYGYTF. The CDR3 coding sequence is TGTGCCAGCAGCCCTATCAGCAGAGACGGAAAGACCTATGGCTACACCTTC.

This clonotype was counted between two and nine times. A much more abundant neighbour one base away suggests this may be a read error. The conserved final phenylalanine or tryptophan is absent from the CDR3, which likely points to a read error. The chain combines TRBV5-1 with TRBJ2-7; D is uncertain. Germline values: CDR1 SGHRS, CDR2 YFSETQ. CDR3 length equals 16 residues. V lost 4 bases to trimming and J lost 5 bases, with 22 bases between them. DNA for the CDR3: TGCGCCAGCAGCCTGGAACCGGACCTCCCTCGCAACGAGCAGTACCTC. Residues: CASSLEPDLPRNEQYL.

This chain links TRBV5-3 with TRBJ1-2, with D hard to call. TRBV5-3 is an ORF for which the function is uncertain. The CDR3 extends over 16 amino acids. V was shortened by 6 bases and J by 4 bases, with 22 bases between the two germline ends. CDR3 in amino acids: CARIGLAVRKTYGYTF. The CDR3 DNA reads TGTGCCAGAATTGGCCTAGCGGTGAGAAAGACCTATGGCTACACCTTC.

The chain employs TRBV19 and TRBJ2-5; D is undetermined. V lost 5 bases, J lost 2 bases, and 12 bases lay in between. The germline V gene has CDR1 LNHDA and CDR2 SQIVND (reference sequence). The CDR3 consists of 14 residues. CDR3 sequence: CASSGDEGQETQYF. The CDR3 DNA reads TGTGCCAGTAGTGGTGATGAAGGTCAAGAGACCCAGTACTTC.

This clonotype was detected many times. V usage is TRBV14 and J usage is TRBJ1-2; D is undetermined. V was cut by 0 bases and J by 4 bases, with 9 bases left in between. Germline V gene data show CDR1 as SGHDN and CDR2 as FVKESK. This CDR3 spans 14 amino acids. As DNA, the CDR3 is TGTGCCAGCAGCCAAGATAGGCGGCTCTATGGCTACACCTTC. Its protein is CASSQDRRLYGYTF.

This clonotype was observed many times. The CDR3 sequence: CASSLLSGQETQYF. CDR3 coding DNA: TGTGCCAGCAGCCTCCTGTCAGGGCAAGAGACCCAGTACTTC. V and J are TRBV3-2 and TRBJ2-5; the table gives TRBD1 as D, unverified against the DNA. TRBV3-2 is deemed a pseudogene. The CDR3 covers 14 residues.

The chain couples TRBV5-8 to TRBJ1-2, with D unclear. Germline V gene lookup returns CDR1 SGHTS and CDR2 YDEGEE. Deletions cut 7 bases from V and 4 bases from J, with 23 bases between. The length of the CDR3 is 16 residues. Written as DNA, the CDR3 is TGTGCCAGCGAATGTATTCATCCACGAAAGACCTATGGCTACACCTTC. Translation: CASECIHPRKTYGYTF.